Presented here are 26 T cell receptor beta chains from one specimen sequenced in a study of T cells in Graves' hyperthyroidism and ophthalmopathy. TCR beta CDR3 regions were amplified from RNA transcripts. The TCR CDR3 was amplified in a first-round RT-PCR using the HTBI primer set. TCRdb analysed the multiplex PCR reads with MiXCR anew, one entry per CDR3 protein. The table includes hundreds of thousands of distinct CDR3 sequences, over 12% detected once. The sequenced sample was blood. The receptors stem from a man between 50 and 59 years old with Graves' ophthalmopathy.

This clonotype was counted ten times or more. The chain combines TRBV30 with TRBJ1-1; the D gene is possibly TRBD1 (5 bases). Germline CDR1 GTSNPN, CDR2 SVGIG (reference sequence). CDR3 length: 13 amino acids. With 3 bases removed from V and 1 base from J, the gap between germline ends came to 9 bases. The CDR3 DNA reads as TGTGCCTGGAGCCCGGGGCGGAACACTGAAGCTTTCTTT. This gives the protein CAWSPGRNTEAFF.

The V gene is TRBV28, the J gene TRBJ2-7, with no clear D. This CDR3 is built from 12 residues. Trimming removed 6 bases at V and 6 bases at J, with 12 bases between. The germline CDR1 and CDR2 sequences are MDHEN and SYDVKM. CDR3 sequence (DNA): TGTGCCAGCAGGACCCCGCTGGGCGAGCAGTACTTC. As protein: CASRTPLGEQYF.

This clonotype was seen repeatedly, ten times or more. This chain joins TRBV7-9 and TRBJ2-5; 14 bases fit TRBD2. This CDR3 is built from 18 residues. V lost 0 bases and J lost 3; bases outside the gene matches: 6. The V gene's germline CDR1 is SEHNR and CDR2 FQNEAQ (reference sequence). The CDR3 sequence is CASSLARLAGGLEETQYF. The CDR3 DNA sequence: TGTGCCAGCAGCTTAGCGAGACTAGCGGGAGGGCTCGAAGAGACCCAGTACTTC.

This clonotype was observed at least ten times. The V gene is TRBV11-1, the J gene TRBJ1-1; D is perhaps TRBD1 (6 bases). CDR1 and CDR2 (germline): SGHAT, FQDESV (reference sequence). V lost 5 bases and J lost 4, with 14 bases in between. CDR3 length equals 14 residues. The CDR3 here is CASSIQGLSTEAFF. CDR3 DNA: TGTGCCAGCAGCATACAGGGATTGAGCACTGAAGCTTTCTTT.

In DNA form, the CDR3 reads TGCGCCAGCAGCAAAACAGCGGGAACCACCACAGATACGCAGTATTTT. Protein: CASSKTAGTTTDTQYF. V is TRBV4-1 and J is TRBJ2-3; TRBD2 matches 7 bases. There are 16 residues in the CDR3. Trimming removed 5 bases from V and 2 bases from J; junction bases left unmatched: 10. CDR1 MGHRA and CDR2 YSYEKL come from the germline V gene.

The table lists this clonotype with many counts. This chain connects TRBV7-6 to TRBJ2-7; 7 bases line up with TRBD2. CDR1 and CDR2 (germline): SGHVS, FNYEAQ. The CDR3 covers 15 residues. Germline trimming cut 6 bases from V and 1 base from J; bases unmatched to any gene: 9. The DNA for the CDR3 is TGTGCCAGCAGGGAAGGACTAGTTGGTTCCTACGAGCAGTACTTC. This gives the protein CASREGLVGSYEQYF.

The V call is TRBV5-1, the J call TRBJ2-1; 16 bases line up with TRBD2. CDR1 SGHRS and CDR2 YFSETQ come from the germline V gene. This CDR3 region has 16 residues. The J segment lost 8 bases and the V segment lost 3 bases, leaving 5 bases of the junction unmatched. For the CDR3, the DNA is TGCGCCAGCAGCTCGGGACTAGCGGGAGGGCAGTATGAGCAGTTCTTC. As protein: CASSSGLAGGQYEQFF.

There are many counts of this clonotype. The chain has TRBV20-1 and TRBJ2-7; 11 positions agree with TRBD2. The germline V gene encodes CDR1 DFQATT and CDR2 SNEGSKA (reference sequence). V shed 8 bases and J 0 bases; nucleotides not matched to a gene: 6. This CDR3 is built from 14 residues. The CDR3 DNA reads TGCAGTACCGGGACTAGCGGAACCTCCTACGAGCAGTACTTC. Amino acid sequence: CSTGTSGTSYEQYF.

This clonotype was seen many times. The chain is built from TRBV29-1 and TRBJ2-7, with D maybe TRBD1 (5 bases). V lost 5 bases, J lost 3 bases, and 8 bases lay in between. The germline CDR1 and CDR2 sequences are SQVTM and ANQGSEA. The CDR3 loop spans 11 amino acids. The CDR3 here is CSVLTVYEQYF. The CDR3 DNA reads as TGCAGCGTTTTGACAGTCTACGAGCAGTACTTC.

This clonotype was found many times. This chain links TRBV6-1 with TRBJ1-1; D unclear. The CDR3 runs 13 residues. The V gene lost 5 bases and the J gene lost 3 bases, with 10 bases spanning the gap. CDR1 and CDR2 (germline): MNHNS, SASEGT. CDR3 DNA: TGTGCCAGCAGTTCCCACGGGGACACTGAAGCTTTCTTT. This sequence encodes CASSSHGDTEAFF.

This clonotype was counted at least ten times. The rearrangement uses TRBV12-3 or TRBV12-4 and TRBJ1-1; tentatively, D is TRBD1 (5 bases). Trimming took 10 bases from V and 0 from J, leaving 15 bases between them. There are 14 residues in the CDR3. CDR3 in amino acids: CATRGAYMNTEAFF. In DNA form, the CDR3 reads TGTGCCACCCGCGGGGCATACATGAACACTGAAGCTTTCTTT.

The chain links TRBV12-3 or TRBV12-4 to TRBJ2-1; 12 nucleotides line up with TRBD2. V dropped 6 bases and J dropped 6; count of bases not matched to a gene: 3. The CDR3 is 14 residues long. The CDR3 reads CASSSSGRGNEQFF. The DNA of the CDR3 is TGTGCCAGCAGCTCTAGCGGGAGGGGCAATGAGCAGTTCTTC.

This clonotype was counted ten times or more. The chain employs TRBV5-1 and TRBJ2-7; D is unclear. Per germline, CDR1 SGHRS and CDR2 YFSETQ. Between the trimmed V and J ends, which lost 0 bases and 6 bases, there was a span of 7 bases. The CDR3 loop spans 12 amino acids. The CDR3 DNA reads as TGCGCCAGCAGCTTGGAAGGACCCGAGCAGTACTTC. Encoded protein: CASSLEGPEQYF.

This clonotype was recorded many times. The rearrangement uses TRBV2 and TRBJ2-1; 7 bases are shared with TRBD2. The trim removed 9 bases at V and 5 bases at J, leaving 10 bases unmatched. Germline loops: CDR1 SNHLY, CDR2 FYNNEI. CDR3 length equals 14 residues. CDR3 loop: CASNPGGRNNEQFF. The CDR3 DNA sequence: TGTGCCAGTAATCCGGGAGGCCGAAACAATGAGCAGTTCTTC.

This chain joins TRBV7-8 and TRBJ2-5; no clear D gene. There are 12 residues in the CDR3. The V gene's germline CDR1 is SGHVS and CDR2 FQNEAQ. Between the trimmed V and J ends, which lost 2 bases and 5 bases, there was a span of 6 bases. CDR3 sequence reads: CASSLRYETQYF. The CDR3, as DNA: TGTGCCAGCAGCTTACGATATGAGACCCAGTACTTC.

The chain has TRBV5-4 and TRBJ2-4, with D perhaps matching TRBD1 or TRBD2 (5 bases each). V was clipped by 3 bases and J by 1 base, with 17 bases between them. This CDR3 spans 17 amino acids. CDR1 is SGHNT, CDR2 YYREEE, per germline (reference sequence). CDR3 residues: CASSSGRIRDAKNIQYF. CDR3 nucleotide sequence: TGTGCCAGCAGCTCGGGCCGGATCCGGGACGCCAAAAACATTCAGTACTTC.

There are many counts of this clonotype. This chain connects TRBV7-3 to TRBJ2-3; D is uncertain. The germline V gene has CDR1 SGHTA and CDR2 FQGTGA. V dropped 1 base and J dropped 5 bases, with 13 bases sitting between them. CDR3 size: 15 residues. Written as DNA, the CDR3 is TGTGCCAGCAGCTTAAGACCCAGCTCTAAAGATACGCAGTATTTT. Translation gives CASSLRPSSKDTQYF.

Of note for this clonotype: Without the conserved terminal phenylalanine or tryptophan, this CDR3 likely stems from a read error. The CDR3 region is CASSSTWSGANVLTS. DNA for the CDR3: TGTGCCAGCAGCTCGACTTGGTCTGGGGCCAACGTCCTGACTTCC. V is TRBV7-9 and J is TRBJ2-6; no clear D. Germline V gives CDR1 SEHNR, CDR2 FQNEAQ (reference sequence). CDR3 length: 15 residues. V was clipped by 4 bases and J by 1 base, with 8 bases between them.

This clonotype was counted ten times or more. V usage is TRBV10-3 and J usage is TRBJ2-7; D is possibly TRBD2 (6 bases). Trimming removed 6 bases from V and 0 bases from J, with 6 bases in between. This CDR3 region has 12 residues. Germline lookup yields CDR1 ENHRY and CDR2 SYGVKD. CDR3 DNA sequence: TGTGCCATCAGGCGGGGCTCCTACGAGCAGTACTTC. It translates to CAIRRGSYEQYF.

This clonotype was seen ten or more times. The J gene is TRBJ2-7, the V gene TRBV5-1; maybe TRBD1 (5 bases). The CDR3 extends over 13 amino acids. V dropped 0 bases and J dropped 4 bases, with 8 bases sitting between them. Germline CDR1 reads SGHRS; CDR2 reads YFSETQ. CDR3 sequence reads: CASSLGDRYEQYF. The CDR3 nucleotides read TGCGCCAGCAGCTTGGGTGACAGATACGAGCAGTACTTC. Combining the CDR3 with reference TRBV5-1 and TRBJ2-7 gives the whole variable domain KAGVTQTPRYLIKTRGQQVTLSCSPISGHRSVSWYQQTPGQGLQFLFEYFSETQRNKGNFPGRFSGRQFSNSRSEMNVSTLELGDSALYLCASSLGDRYEQYFGPGTRLTVT.

This clonotype was found many times. The chain couples TRBV24-1 to TRBJ2-3; D may correspond to TRBD1 or TRBD2 (5 bases each). The CDR3 length is 14 residues. CDR1 KGHDR and CDR2 SFDVKD come from the germline V gene. The V and J ends lost 9 bases and 0 bases respectively, with 12 bases between them. The CDR3 protein is CATEGRSSTDTQYF. The CDR3 bases are TGTGCCACCGAGGGGCGATCTAGCACAGATACGCAGTATTTT.

The gene calls are TRBV29-1 and TRBJ1-5; unclear D gene. The CDR3 has 12 residues. CDR1 is SQVTM, CDR2 ANQGSEA, per germline. The V and J ends lost 4 bases and 3 bases respectively, with 7 bases between them. CDR3 nucleotides: TGCAGCGTTGCCGAGCCCAATCAGCCCCAGCATTTT. Protein product: CSVAEPNQPQHF.

This clonotype was picked up many times. This chain joins TRBV6-1 and TRBJ1-1; D not resolved. Trimming took 7 bases from V and 5 from J, leaving 14 bases between them. CDR1 and CDR2 (germline): MNHNS, SASEGT. The CDR3 spans 13 residues. The CDR3 sequence is CASTYERGTEAFF. In DNA form, the CDR3 reads TGTGCCAGCACGTATGAACGGGGTACTGAAGCTTTCTTT.

The rearrangement joins TRBV2 to TRBJ1-1; D gene uncertain. The CDR3 extends over 13 amino acids. Germline CDR1 and CDR2: SNHLY and FYNNEI. V was clipped by 3 bases and J by 8 bases, with 13 bases between them. The CDR3 DNA sequence: TGTGCCAGCAGTGACATGGGTGCCGGGGAAGCTTTCTTT. Protein: CASSDMGAGEAFF.

The rearrangement links TRBV18 to TRBJ2-7, with D perhaps being TRBD1 or TRBD2 (5 bases each). The CDR3 consists of 14 residues. Germline-derived CDR1 and CDR2 are KGHSH and LQKENI. The V end was cut by 3 bases, the J end by 7 bases, with 16 bases between. The CDR3 protein is CASSPNHRTEEQYF. The DNA for the CDR3 is TGTGCCAGCTCACCTAACCACAGGACTGAAGAGCAGTACTTC.

The chain couples TRBV20-1 to TRBJ1-2; D is perhaps TRBD1 (6 bases). The CDR3 runs 14 residues. V was pared by 6 bases and J by 0 bases, with 14 bases between. From germline, CDR1 is DFQATT and CDR2 SNEGSKA (reference sequence). CDR3 loop: CSAPTGSSNYGYTF. DNA of the CDR3: TGCAGTGCGCCAACAGGGTCGTCTAACTATGGCTACACCTTC.